This T cell receptor (beta chain) was sequenced in a study of T cell responses to AZD1222 COVID-19 vaccine. At the level of the study: Pooled together were second doses at about 4 or about 12 weeks. Overall study findings and caveats: Most donors were white British, females outnumbered males, and clonal diversity was possibly underestimated. Spike-wide vaccine-associated CD4 TCRs dominated at 160-218 and 743-854. At study baseline, merely over 5 AZD1222 recipients were seropositive.

The method was immunoSEQ multiplex PCR; TCRdb's version includes in-frame clones alone and lacks a portion of them. The sample lists 90,000 to 100,000 clones; 80% to 90% were seen once. Trimming cost V 0 bases and J 0 bases, with 6 bases left between them. The CDR3 runs to 14 residues. In germline, CDR1 is MNHEY, CDR2 SVGAGI. This clone was seen a few times. What it binds is unknown. This clonotype originated in an adult in good health. The sample here was peripheral blood, taken on day 0 of AZD1222 vaccination. V and J are TRBV6-5 and TRBJ2-7, with D uncertain. The CDR3, as DNA: TGTGCCAGCAGTTACTCTCCCAACTCCTACGAGCAGTACTTC. It encodes CASSYSPNSYEQYF.